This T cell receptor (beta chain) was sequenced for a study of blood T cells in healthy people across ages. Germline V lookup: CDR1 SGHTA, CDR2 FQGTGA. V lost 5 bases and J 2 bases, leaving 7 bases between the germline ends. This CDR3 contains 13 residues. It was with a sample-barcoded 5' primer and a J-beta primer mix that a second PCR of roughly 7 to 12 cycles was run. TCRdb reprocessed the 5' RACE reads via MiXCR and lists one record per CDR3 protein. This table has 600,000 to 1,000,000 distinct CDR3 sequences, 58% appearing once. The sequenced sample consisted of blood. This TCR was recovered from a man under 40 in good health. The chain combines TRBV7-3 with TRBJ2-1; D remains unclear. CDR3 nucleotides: TGTGCCAGCAGCAGCACAGCCTACAATGAGCAGTTCTTC. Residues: CASSSTAYNEQFF.